Listed below are T cell receptor beta chains from one sample, sequenced in a study of shared clonotypes between healthy human individuals. TCRdb keeps only in-frame clones here, not all; method: immunoSEQ multiplex PCR. The top ten clones hold about 9.3% of a sample with around 330,000 clones, around 67% of them seen once. The sequencing sample was made of memory CD4+ T cells sorted from blood. All receptors derive from a man under 40 in good health. Each CDR3 is given with its conserved first and last residue. The order of the fields is J gene, D gene, clone size, V gene, CDR3 DNA, CDR3 protein. D genes are given only for firm matches. Where a row states a size, it is once, few, many or the class of an expanded clone; other rows omit it.

TRBJ2-2 | - | - | TRBV5-4 | TGTGCCAGCAGCTTGGGTCTAGGCTCCGGGGAGCTGTTTTTT | CASSLGLGSGELFF
TRBJ2-1 | TRBD2 | few | TRBV7-8 | TGTGCCAGCAGCCCCCCGGGACTAGCGTTAGAGCAGTTCTTC | CASSPPGLALEQFF
TRBJ1-1 | - | - | TRBV6-1 | TGTGCCAGCAGTGAAGTCGGGGCGGGCACTGAAGCTTTCTTT | CASSEVGAGTEAFF
TRBJ1-4 | - | - | TRBV18 | TGTGCCAGCTCGCTAAGCGGGGGAACGGAAAAACTGTTTTTT | CASSLSGGTEKLFF
TRBJ2-5 | TRBD2 | - | TRBV19 | TGTGCCAGTAGTCACCTGAACAGCGGGATTGAGACCCAGTACTTC | CASSHLNSGIETQYF
TRBJ1-2 | - | - | TRBV5-4 | TGTGCCAGCAGCGAAGCGGACAGTTCTAACTATGGCTACACCTTC | CASSEADSSNYGYTF
TRBJ2-1 | - | few | TRBV2 | TGTGCCAGCAGTGATAAAAGACCTTGGAACAATGAGCAGTTCTTC | CASSDKRPWNNEQFF
TRBJ2-7 | - | - | TRBV6-1 | TGTGCCAGCAGTGTTAGGACAGACTTCTACGAGCAGTACTTC | CASSVRTDFYEQYF
TRBJ2-2 | - | few | TRBV19 | TGTGCCAGTAGAGAATACGCGAACACCGGGGAGCTGTTTTTT | CASREYANTGELFF
TRBJ2-2 | TRBD2 | once | TRBV27 | TGTGCCAGCAGTTCTAGCGGGACGAACACCGGGGAGCTGTTTTTT | CASSSSGTNTGELFF